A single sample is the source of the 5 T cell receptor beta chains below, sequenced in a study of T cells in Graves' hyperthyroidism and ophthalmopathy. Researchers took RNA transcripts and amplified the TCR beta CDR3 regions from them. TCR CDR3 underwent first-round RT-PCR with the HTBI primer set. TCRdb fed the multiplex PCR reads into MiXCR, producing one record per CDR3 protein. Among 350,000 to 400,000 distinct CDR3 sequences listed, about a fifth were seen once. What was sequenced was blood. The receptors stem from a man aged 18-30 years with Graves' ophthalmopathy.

The CDR3: CASSPGTPGTGYTF. CDR3 coding DNA: TGTGCCAGCAGCCCCGGGACCCCGGGAACGGGCTACACCTTC. The V and J genes are TRBV5-6 and TRBJ1-2; tentative D call: TRBD1 (5 bases). Trimming shortened V by 4 bases and J by 8 bases, and 18 bases separated the two germline ends. The germline gives CDR1 SGHDT, CDR2 YYEEEE. CDR3 length equals 14 residues.

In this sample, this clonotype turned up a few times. The CDR3 region is CATSLSYNEQFF. Written as DNA, the CDR3 is TGTGCCACCAGCCTGTCCTACAATGAGCAGTTCTTC. The rearrangement joins TRBV15 to TRBJ2-1, with D unresolved. The CDR3 consists of 12 residues. V gave up 5 bases and J gave up 1 base, with 3 bases separating them. CDR1 and CDR2 (germline): LNHNV, YYDKDF (reference sequence).

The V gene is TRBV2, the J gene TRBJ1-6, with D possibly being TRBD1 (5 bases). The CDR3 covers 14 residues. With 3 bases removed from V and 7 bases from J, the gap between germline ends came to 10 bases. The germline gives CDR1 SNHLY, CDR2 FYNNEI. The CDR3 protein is CASSDSGGNSPLHF. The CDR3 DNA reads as TGTGCCAGCAGTGATTCCGGGGGGAATTCACCCCTCCACTTT.

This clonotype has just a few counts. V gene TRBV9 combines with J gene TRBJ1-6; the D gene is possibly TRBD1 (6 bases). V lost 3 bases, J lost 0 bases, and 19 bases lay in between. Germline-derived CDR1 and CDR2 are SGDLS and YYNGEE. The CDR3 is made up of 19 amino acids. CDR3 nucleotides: TGTGCCAGCAGCGCAGCGGGGGGCCAAAAGAGCTCCTATAATTCACCCCTCCACTTT. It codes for CASSAAGGQKSSYNSPLHF.

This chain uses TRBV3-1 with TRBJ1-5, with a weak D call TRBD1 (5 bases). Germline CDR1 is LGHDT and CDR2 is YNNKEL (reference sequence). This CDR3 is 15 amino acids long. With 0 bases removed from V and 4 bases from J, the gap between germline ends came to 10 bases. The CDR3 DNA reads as TGTGCCAGCAGCCAAGAGGGGGGGACGAATCAGCCCCAGCATTTT. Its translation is CASSQEGGTNQPQHF. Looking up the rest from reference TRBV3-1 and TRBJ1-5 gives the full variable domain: DTAVSQTPKYLVTQMGNDKSIKCEQNLGHDTMYWYKQDSKKFLKIMFSYNNKELIINETVPNRFSPKSPDKAHLNLHINSLELGDSAVYFCASSQEGGTNQPQHFGDGTRLSIL.